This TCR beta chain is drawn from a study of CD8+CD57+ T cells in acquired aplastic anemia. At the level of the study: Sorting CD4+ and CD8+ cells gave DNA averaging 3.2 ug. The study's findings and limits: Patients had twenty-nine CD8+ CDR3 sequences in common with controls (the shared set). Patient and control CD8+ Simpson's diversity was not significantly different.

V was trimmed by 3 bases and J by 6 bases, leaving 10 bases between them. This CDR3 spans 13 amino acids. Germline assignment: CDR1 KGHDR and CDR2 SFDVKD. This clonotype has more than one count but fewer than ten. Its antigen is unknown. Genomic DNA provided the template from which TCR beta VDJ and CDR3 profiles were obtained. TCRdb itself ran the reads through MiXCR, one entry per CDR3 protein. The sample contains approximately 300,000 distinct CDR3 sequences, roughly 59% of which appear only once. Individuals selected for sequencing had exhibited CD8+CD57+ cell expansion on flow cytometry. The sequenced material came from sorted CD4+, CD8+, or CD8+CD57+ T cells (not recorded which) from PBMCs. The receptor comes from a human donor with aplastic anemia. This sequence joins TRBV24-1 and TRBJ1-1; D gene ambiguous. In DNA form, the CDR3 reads TGTGCCACCAGTGATACGGATGGGCCTGAAGCTTTCTTT. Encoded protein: CATSDTDGPEAFF.